What follows are 27 T cell receptor beta chains derived from one specimen sequenced in a study of response to subunit inactivated influenza vaccine. Each CDR3 protein gets one entry after TCRdb re-called the RT-PCR reads with MiXCR. Of hundreds of thousands of distinct CDR3 sequences in the sample, roughly 8.2% were seen once. Sequenced here: PBMCs from blood, sampled around 25 months after vaccination. The origin of the receptors is a man aged 50 to 69 who received an inactivated influenza vaccine.

This clonotype was picked up many times. V is TRBV12-3 or TRBV12-4 and J is TRBJ1-1; D is ambiguous. Between the trimmed V and J ends, which lost 3 bases and 1 base, there was a span of 9 bases. The CDR3 covers 14 residues. CDR3 amino acids: CASSLLVRNTEAFF. CDR3 sequence (DNA): TGTGCCAGCAGTTTGTTAGTCCGGAACACTGAAGCTTTCTTT.

The gene calls are TRBV11-2 and TRBJ1-1; 9 positions match TRBD1. Germline CDR1 is SGHAT and CDR2 is FQNNGV. V shed 6 bases and J 8 bases; nucleotides not matched to a gene: 7. The CDR3 has 13 residues. The CDR3 DNA is TGTGCCAGCAGACGGACAGGGGTTCGCGAAGCTTTCTTT. Translating it yields CASRRTGVREAFF.

This clonotype was seen repeatedly, ten times or more. This chain uses TRBV10-3 with TRBJ1-6; 7 bases line up with TRBD1. The CDR3 contains 14 residues. Germline V gives CDR1 ENHRY, CDR2 SYGVKD. V trimming: 9 bases; J trimming: 8 bases; junction bases outside the gene matches: 10. The CDR3 bases are TGTGCCATGAGGGGGCCAGGGGTTGATTCACCCCTCCACTTT. Its translation: CAMRGPGVDSPLHF.

This clonotype occurred many times. The chain employs TRBV10-3 and TRBJ2-3, with D unresolved. This CDR3 is 11 amino acids long. V was pared by 2 bases and J by 5 bases, with 2 bases between. Germline V CDR1 and CDR2: ENHRY, SYGVKD. The CDR3 reads CAISEIDTQYF. CDR3 sequence (DNA): TGTGCCATCAGTGAGATAGATACGCAGTATTTT.

This clonotype was found a few times. The rearrangement joins TRBV11-2 to TRBJ2-7; D may be TRBD1 (5 bases). Germline CDR1 reads SGHAT; CDR2 reads FQNNGV. V was shortened by 5 bases and J by 4 bases, with 12 bases between the two germline ends. This CDR3 spans 13 amino acids. CDR3 DNA sequence: TGTGCCAGCAGCCCCCCAGGACAATACGAGCAGTACTTC. This sequence encodes CASSPPGQYEQYF.

This clonotype occurred many times. The V call is TRBV6-5, the J call TRBJ1-1; D remains unclear. Trimming left V 0 bases short and J 0 bases short, with 5 bases between. CDR1 and CDR2 from the germline V gene are MNHEY and SVGAGI. The CDR3 sequence is 14 residues long. The CDR3 protein is CASSYSSLNTEAFF. The CDR3 DNA sequence: TGTGCCAGCAGTTACTCGTCCCTGAACACTGAAGCTTTCTTT.

This clonotype was recorded many times. The rearrangement joins TRBV2 to TRBJ2-3; possible D gene TRBD2, 5 bases. The germline gives CDR1 SNHLY, CDR2 FYNNEI. There are 13 residues in the CDR3. Between the trimmed V and J ends, which lost 8 bases and 3 bases, there was a span of 12 bases. CDR3 residues: CASLVRGTDTQYF. As DNA, the CDR3 is TGTGCCAGCCTGGTTAGAGGGACAGATACGCAGTATTTT.

This clonotype has at least ten counts. V is TRBV29-1 and J is TRBJ2-1; tentatively, D is TRBD1 (5 bases). Trimming left V 0 bases short and J 7 bases short, with 13 bases between. The germline V gene encodes CDR1 SQVTM and CDR2 ANQGSEA. This CDR3 spans 14 amino acids. The CDR3, as DNA: TGCAGCGTTGAAGAATTTAGCAGGGCGAATGAGCAGTTCTTC. Translating it yields CSVEEFSRANEQFF.

This clonotype was seen ten or more times. The V and J genes are TRBV20-1 and TRBJ2-1; 9 nucleotides line up with TRBD2. Losses at the gene ends were 5 bases for V and 9 bases for J; bases not matched to a gene: 11. From germline, CDR1 is DFQATT and CDR2 SNEGSKA (reference sequence). The CDR3 extends over 14 amino acids. The CDR3 loop reads CSASTSGKIGEQFF. The CDR3 DNA follows: TGCAGTGCTTCGACTAGCGGAAAAATCGGTGAGCAGTTCTTC.

This clonotype has only a few counts. The chain recombines TRBV24-1 with TRBJ2-3; 10 nucleotides agree with TRBD1. There are 16 residues in the CDR3. Germline CDR1 reads KGHDR; CDR2 reads SFDVKD. Germline trimming cut 1 base from V and 6 bases from J; bases unmatched to any gene: 6. CDR3 DNA sequence: TGTGCCACCAGTGATTTCGGGGGACAGGGGATGGATACGCAGTATTTT. It encodes CATSDFGGQGMDTQYF.

This clonotype was recorded at least ten times. The gene calls are TRBV10-3 and TRBJ2-4; the D is unclear. The V and J ends lost 4 bases and 3 bases respectively, with 13 bases between them. CDR3 length: 15 residues. CDR1 is ENHRY and CDR2 is SYGVKD in the germline V gene. The CDR3 DNA sequence: TGTGCCATCAGTGGGGGTCCATCCCACAAAAACATTCAGTACTTC. It encodes CAISGGPSHKNIQYF.

This clonotype came up many times. The CDR3 is CASSFGGLRTDTQYF. The CDR3 DNA is TGTGCCAGCAGTTTTGGGGGCTTAAGGACAGATACGCAGTATTTT. J is TRBJ2-3 and V is TRBV27; tentative D call: TRBD1 (6 bases). Germline values: CDR1 MNHEY, CDR2 SMNVEV (reference sequence). Trimming stripped 3 bases from V and 3 bases from J, with 13 bases between. This CDR3 spans 15 amino acids.

This clonotype has only a few counts. The chain uses TRBV6-1 and TRBJ2-4; TRBD1 might be the D (6 bases). The germline V gene has CDR1 MNHNS and CDR2 SASEGT. The CDR3 loop spans 14 amino acids. Trimming pared 4 bases from V and 0 bases from J, leaving 7 bases between. CDR3 region: CASSADRAKNIQYF. The CDR3, as DNA: TGTGCCAGCAGTGCGGACAGAGCCAAAAACATTCAGTACTTC.

This clonotype was detected ten times or more. CDR3 nucleotides: TGTGCCAGCAGTGAATCGGGCGGGACTAGCGGGGGAATTGAGCAGTTCTTC. Protein: CASSESGGTSGGIEQFF. The chain couples TRBV2 to TRBJ2-1; TRBD2 matches at 14 bases. Germline loops: CDR1 SNHLY, CDR2 FYNNEI. This CDR3 is 17 amino acids long. With 2 bases clipped from V and 9 bases from J, the junction kept 9 bases outside the gene matches.

This sequence joins TRBV20-1 and TRBJ2-5; 9 bases agree with TRBD2. J lost 2 bases, V lost 3 bases, and 1 base had no gene match. The CDR3 loop spans 13 amino acids. The V gene's germline CDR1 is DFQATT and CDR2 SNEGSKA (reference sequence). The CDR3 sequence: CSARLAGQETQYF. CDR3 bases: TGCAGTGCTAGGCTAGCGGGACAAGAGACCCAGTACTTC.

This clonotype has a count of ten or more. The J gene is TRBJ1-4, the V gene TRBV10-3, with D possibly TRBD1 on 6 matching bases. The CDR3 is made up of 13 amino acids. V lost 8 bases, J lost 8 bases, and 15 bases lay in between. CDR1 ENHRY and CDR2 SYGVKD come from the germline V gene. CDR3: CAIGGQAGEKLFF. The CDR3 DNA is TGTGCCATCGGGGGCCAGGCGGGAGAAAAACTGTTTTTT.

In its sample, this clonotype was seen a few times. A read error may account for a junction end that differs from germline. The chain combines TRBV7-9 with TRBJ2-5, with 7 positions matching TRBD2. The CDR3 is 15 residues long. From germline, CDR1 is SEHNR and CDR2 FQNEAQ (reference sequence). CDR3 sequence reads: CAGSPGTTNQETQYF. In DNA, the CDR3 is TGTGCCGGCAGCCCAGGGACTACCAACCAAGAGACCCAGTACTTC.

The gene calls are TRBV6-1 and TRBJ2-7; TRBD1 matches 7 bases. V shed 6 bases and J 0 bases; nucleotides not matched to a gene: 5. There are 14 residues in the CDR3. Looked up from germline, CDR1 is MNHNS and CDR2 is SASEGT. The CDR3 protein is CASRRQGHSYEQYF. The CDR3, as DNA: TGTGCCAGCAGAAGACAGGGCCACTCCTACGAGCAGTACTTC.

The chain joins TRBV6-6 to TRBJ1-5, with no clear D. From germline, CDR1 is MNHNY and CDR2 SVGAGI (reference sequence). The length of the CDR3 is 10 residues. Trimming removed 8 bases at V and 7 bases at J, with 6 bases between. CDR3 in amino acids: CASGEQPQHF. CDR3 nucleotide sequence: TGTGCCAGCGGGGAGCAGCCCCAGCATTTT.

The V gene is TRBV7-9, the J gene TRBJ2-3, with D hard to call. The CDR3 is 13 amino acids. The V end lost 0 bases, the J end lost 7 bases, and 8 bases lay between the germline ends. CDR1 is SEHNR, CDR2 FQNEAQ, per germline (reference sequence). CDR3 DNA: TGTGCCAGCAGCTTAGCGGGGATTAATACGCAGTATTTT. This codes for CASSLAGINTQYF.

The V and J genes are TRBV28 and TRBJ2-4; weak D call: TRBD2 (7 bases). Germline CDR1 MDHEN, CDR2 SYDVKM. Between the trimmed V and J ends, which lost 6 bases and 8 bases, there was a span of 20 bases. The CDR3 has 15 residues. CDR3 in amino acids: CASSPRGGRADIQYF. The CDR3, as DNA: TGTGCCAGCAGCCCGAGGGGGGGTCGGGCAGACATTCAGTACTTC.

This clonotype was counted a few times. The chain joins TRBV10-3 to TRBJ2-7; no clear D gene. The CDR3 is 14 amino acids. Trimming took off 3 bases at V and 6 bases at J, with 15 bases between the two ends. Germline V gene data show CDR1 as ENHRY and CDR2 as SYGVKD. CDR3 coding DNA: TGTGCCATCAGTGAAGGAGAAGCCGGCGGCGAGCAGTACTTC. Its translation is CAISEGEAGGEQYF.

This clonotype was picked up a small number of times. V usage is TRBV12-3 or TRBV12-4 and J usage is TRBJ2-2; 12 bases are shared with TRBD1. Trimming at V came to 2 bases and at J to 6 bases, leaving 7 bases not matched to a gene. The CDR3 totals 17 residues. CDR3 DNA sequence: TGTGCCAGCAGTTTACCCGGGACAGGGGGCTTGTCCGGGGAGCTGTTTTTT. Protein product: CASSLPGTGGLSGELFF.

This chain uses TRBV7-8 with TRBJ2-2, with D hard to call. CDR3 length: 15 amino acids. Germline V gives CDR1 SGHVS, CDR2 FQNEAQ. The V end was cut by 3 bases, the J end by 3 bases, with 11 bases between. The CDR3 DNA reads as TGTGCCAGCAGCTTCGGTTGGGAACACACCGGGGAGCTGTTTTTT. This encodes CASSFGWEHTGELFF.

This clonotype was seen ten or more times. This chain connects TRBV5-8 to TRBJ1-4; 7 nucleotides match TRBD1. Trimming took 3 bases from V and 6 from J; bases not matched to a gene: 14. CDR1 and CDR2 from the germline V gene are SGHTS and YDEGEE. CDR3 length: 17 amino acids. CDR3 sequence reads: CASSWVQTGRADEKLFF. The CDR3 DNA sequence: TGTGCCAGCAGCTGGGTACAGACAGGGAGGGCGGATGAAAAACTGTTTTTT.

V is TRBV4-1 and J is TRBJ2-7; TRBD1 aligns across 9 bases. This CDR3 region has 14 residues. V was clipped by 5 bases and J by 3 bases; unmatched bases: 5. Germline V gene data show CDR1 as MGHRA and CDR2 as YSYEKL. In DNA, the CDR3 is TGCGCCAGCAGCTCGACGGGACAGGGCTACGAGCAGTACTTC. Translation gives CASSSTGQGYEQYF.

This clonotype occurred a few times. The J gene is TRBJ1-1, the V gene TRBV10-3; 9 nucleotides line up with TRBD1. The trim removed 2 bases at V and 0 bases at J, leaving 10 bases unmatched. The CDR3 is made up of 18 amino acids. Germline values: CDR1 ENHRY, CDR2 SYGVKD. The CDR3 DNA is TGTGCCATCAGTGAGACGGGACAGGGTACGACCATGAACACTGAAGCTTTCTTT. This translates into CAISETGQGTTMNTEAFF.